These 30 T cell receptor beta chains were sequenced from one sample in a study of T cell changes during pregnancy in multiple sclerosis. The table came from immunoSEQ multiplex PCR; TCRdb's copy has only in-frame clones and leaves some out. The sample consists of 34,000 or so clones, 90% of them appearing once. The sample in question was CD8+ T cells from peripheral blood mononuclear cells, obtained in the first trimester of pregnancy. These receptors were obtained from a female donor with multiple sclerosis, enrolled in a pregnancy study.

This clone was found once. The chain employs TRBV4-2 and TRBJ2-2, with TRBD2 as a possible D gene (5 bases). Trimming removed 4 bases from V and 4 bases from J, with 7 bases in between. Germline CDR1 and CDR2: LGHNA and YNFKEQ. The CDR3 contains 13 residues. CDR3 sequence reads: CASSLDFTGELFF. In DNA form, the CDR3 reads TGTGCCAGCAGCCTGGACTTCACCGGGGAGCTGTTTTTT.

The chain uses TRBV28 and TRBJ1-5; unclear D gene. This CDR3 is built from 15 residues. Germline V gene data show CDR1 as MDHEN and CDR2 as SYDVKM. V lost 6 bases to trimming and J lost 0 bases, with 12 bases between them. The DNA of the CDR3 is TGTGCCAGCAGCCGGATTACGGGTAGCAATCAGCCCCAGCATTTT. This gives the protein CASSRITGSNQPQHF.

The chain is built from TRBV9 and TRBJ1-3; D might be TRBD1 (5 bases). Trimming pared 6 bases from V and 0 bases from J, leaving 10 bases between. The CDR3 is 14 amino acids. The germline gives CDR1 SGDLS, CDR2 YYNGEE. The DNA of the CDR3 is TGTGCCAGCAACGGGGGGGACTCTGGAAACACCATATATTTT. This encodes CASNGGDSGNTIYF.

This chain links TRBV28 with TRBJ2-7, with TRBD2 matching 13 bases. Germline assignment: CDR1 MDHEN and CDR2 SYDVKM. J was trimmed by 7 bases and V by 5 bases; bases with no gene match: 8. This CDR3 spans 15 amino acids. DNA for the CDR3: TGTGCCAGCAGTCCTCCGGGACTAGCGGGATGGGAGCAGTACTTC. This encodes CASSPPGLAGWEQYF.

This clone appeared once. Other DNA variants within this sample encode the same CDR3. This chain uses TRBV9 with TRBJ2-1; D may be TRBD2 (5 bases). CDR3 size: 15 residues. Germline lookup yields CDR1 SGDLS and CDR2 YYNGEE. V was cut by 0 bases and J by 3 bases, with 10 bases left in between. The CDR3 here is CASSVASGIYNEQFF. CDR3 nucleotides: TGTGCCAGCAGCGTAGCTTCCGGGATCTACAATGAGCAGTTCTTC.

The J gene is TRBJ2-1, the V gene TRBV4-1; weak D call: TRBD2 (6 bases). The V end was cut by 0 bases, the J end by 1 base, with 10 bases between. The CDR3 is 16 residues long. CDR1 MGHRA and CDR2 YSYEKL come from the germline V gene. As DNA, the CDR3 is TGCGCCAGCAGCCAAGAAGAACGGGAGTCCTACAATGAGCAGTTCTTC. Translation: CASSQEERESYNEQFF.

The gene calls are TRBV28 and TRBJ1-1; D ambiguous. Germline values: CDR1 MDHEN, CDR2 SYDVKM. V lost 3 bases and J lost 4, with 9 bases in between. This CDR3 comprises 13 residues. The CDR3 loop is CASSFTLVTEAFF. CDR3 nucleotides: TGTGCCAGCAGTTTTACCCTAGTCACTGAAGCTTTCTTT.

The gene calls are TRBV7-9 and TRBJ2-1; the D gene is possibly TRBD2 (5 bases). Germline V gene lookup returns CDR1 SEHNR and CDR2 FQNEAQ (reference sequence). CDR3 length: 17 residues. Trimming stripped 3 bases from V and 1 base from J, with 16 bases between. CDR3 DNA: TGTGCCAGCAGCTTCCCCCGCTCGGCGGGTTCCTACAATGAGCAGTTCTTC. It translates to CASSFPRSAGSYNEQFF.

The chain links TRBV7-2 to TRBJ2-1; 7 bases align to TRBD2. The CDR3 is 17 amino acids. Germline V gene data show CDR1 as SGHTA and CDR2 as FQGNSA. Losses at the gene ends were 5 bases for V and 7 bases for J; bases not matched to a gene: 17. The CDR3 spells CASSPILAWEGGNEQFF. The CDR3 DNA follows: TGTGCCAGCAGCCCTATACTAGCCTGGGAGGGAGGGAATGAGCAGTTCTTC.

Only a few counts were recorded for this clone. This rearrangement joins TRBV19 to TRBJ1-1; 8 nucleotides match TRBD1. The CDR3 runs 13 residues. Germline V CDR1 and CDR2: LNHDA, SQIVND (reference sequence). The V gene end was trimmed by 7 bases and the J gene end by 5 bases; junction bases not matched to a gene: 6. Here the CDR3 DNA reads TGTGCCAGTACCGAGGACAGGGAGACTGAAGCTTTCTTT. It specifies CASTEDRETEAFF.

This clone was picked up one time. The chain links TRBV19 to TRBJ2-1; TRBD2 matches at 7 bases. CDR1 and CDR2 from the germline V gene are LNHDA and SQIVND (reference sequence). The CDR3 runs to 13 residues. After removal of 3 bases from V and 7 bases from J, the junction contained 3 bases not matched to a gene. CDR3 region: CASSIVRENEQFF. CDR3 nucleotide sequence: TGTGCCAGTAGTATTGTGCGGGAGAATGAGCAGTTCTTC.

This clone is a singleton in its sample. The CDR3 sequence is CASSLYYLGGEQYF. In nucleotides, the CDR3 is TGTGCCAGCAGCTTATATTACTTGGGGGGAGAGCAGTACTTC. The chain uses TRBV11-2 and TRBJ2-7; TRBD2 might be the D (6 bases). V was cut by 2 bases and J by 7 bases, with 15 bases left in between. CDR3 size: 14 residues. Germline values: CDR1 SGHAT, CDR2 FQNNGV.

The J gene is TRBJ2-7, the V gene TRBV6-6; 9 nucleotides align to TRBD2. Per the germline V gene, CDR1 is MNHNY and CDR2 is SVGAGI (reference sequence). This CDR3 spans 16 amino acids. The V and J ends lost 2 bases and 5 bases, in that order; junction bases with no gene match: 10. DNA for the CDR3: TGTGCCAGCAGTTACCTTAGCGGGAGATCTGACAACGAGCAGTACTTC. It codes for CASSYLSGRSDNEQYF.

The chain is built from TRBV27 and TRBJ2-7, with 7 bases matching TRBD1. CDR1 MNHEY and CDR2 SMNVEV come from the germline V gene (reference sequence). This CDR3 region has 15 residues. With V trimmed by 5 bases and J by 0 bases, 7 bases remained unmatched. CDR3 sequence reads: CASSPGQASSYEQYF. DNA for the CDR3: TGTGCCAGCAGTCCCGGACAGGCCAGCTCCTACGAGCAGTACTTC.

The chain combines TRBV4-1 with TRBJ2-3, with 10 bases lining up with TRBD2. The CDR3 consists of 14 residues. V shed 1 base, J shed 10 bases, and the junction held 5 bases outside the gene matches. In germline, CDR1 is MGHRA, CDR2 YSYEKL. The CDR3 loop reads CASSQGPSGSSQYF. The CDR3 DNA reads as TGCGCCAGCAGCCAAGGGCCTAGCGGGAGTTCGCAGTATTTT.

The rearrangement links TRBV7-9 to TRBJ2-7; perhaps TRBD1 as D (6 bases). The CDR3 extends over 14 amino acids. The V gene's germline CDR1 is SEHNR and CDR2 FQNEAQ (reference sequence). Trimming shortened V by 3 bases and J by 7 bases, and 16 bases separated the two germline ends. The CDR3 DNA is TGTGCCAGCAGCTTTCCAGGGGCGCCGGGAGAGCAGTACTTC. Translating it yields CASSFPGAPGEQYF.

Here the CDR3 reads CASSLILADTDTQYF. The DNA for the CDR3 is TGCGCCAGCAGCTTGATTCTAGCGGATACAGATACGCAGTATTTT. This sequence joins TRBV5-1 and TRBJ2-3; 7 bases are shared with TRBD2. Trimming removed 1 base from V and 3 bases from J; junction bases left unmatched: 5. The germline gives CDR1 SGHRS, CDR2 YFSETQ. The CDR3 is 15 residues long.

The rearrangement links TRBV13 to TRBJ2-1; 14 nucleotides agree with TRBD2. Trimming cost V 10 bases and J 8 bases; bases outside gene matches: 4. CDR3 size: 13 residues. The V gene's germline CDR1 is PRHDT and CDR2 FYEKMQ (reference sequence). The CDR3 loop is CATGLAGGDEQFF. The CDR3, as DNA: TGTGCCACCGGACTAGCGGGAGGAGATGAGCAGTTCTTC.

CDR3 in amino acids: CASSQGPHGGGQETQYF. The DNA for the CDR3 is TGTGCCAGCAGTCAAGGACCCCACGGGGGGGGCCAAGAGACCCAGTACTTC. The chain recombines TRBV6-4 with TRBJ2-5; 8 bases line up with TRBD2. This CDR3 is built from 17 residues. V was pared by 5 bases and J by 1 base, with 12 bases of the junction left unmatched. Germline V lookup: CDR1 MRHNA, CDR2 SNTAGT.

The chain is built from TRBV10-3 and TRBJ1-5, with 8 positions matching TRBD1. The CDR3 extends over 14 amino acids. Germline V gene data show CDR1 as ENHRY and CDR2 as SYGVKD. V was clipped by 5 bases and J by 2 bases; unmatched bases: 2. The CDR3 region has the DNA TGTGCCATCAGTCCGACAGGGGGCAATCAGCCCCAGCATTTT. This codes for CAISPTGGNQPQHF.

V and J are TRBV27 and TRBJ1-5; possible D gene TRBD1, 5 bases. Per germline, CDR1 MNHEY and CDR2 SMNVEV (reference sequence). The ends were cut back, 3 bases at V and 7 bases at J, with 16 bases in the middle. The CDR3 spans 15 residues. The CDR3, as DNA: TGTGCCAGCAGTTTCGCGGGGGGTTCCCCCCAGCCCCAGCATTTT. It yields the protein CASSFAGGSPQPQHF.

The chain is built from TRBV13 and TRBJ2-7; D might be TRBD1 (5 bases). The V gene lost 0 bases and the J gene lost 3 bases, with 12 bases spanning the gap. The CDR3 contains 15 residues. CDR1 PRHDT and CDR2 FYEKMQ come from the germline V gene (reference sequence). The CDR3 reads CASSLGLGHNYEQYF. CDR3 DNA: TGTGCCAGCAGCTTAGGCCTGGGGCACAACTACGAGCAGTACTTC.

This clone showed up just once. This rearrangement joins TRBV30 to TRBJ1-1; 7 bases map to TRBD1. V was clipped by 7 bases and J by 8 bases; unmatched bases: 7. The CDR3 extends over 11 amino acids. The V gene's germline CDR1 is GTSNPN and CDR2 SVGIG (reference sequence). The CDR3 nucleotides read TGTGCCTTCGAACTGGGACAGGAAGCTTTCTTT. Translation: CAFELGQEAFF.

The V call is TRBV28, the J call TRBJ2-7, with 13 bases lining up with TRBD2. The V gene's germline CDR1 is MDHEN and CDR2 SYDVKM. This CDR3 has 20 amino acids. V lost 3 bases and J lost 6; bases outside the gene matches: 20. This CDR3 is CASSFSTSGRAKTVVSEQYF. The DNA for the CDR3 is TGTGCCAGCAGTTTCTCCACTAGCGGGAGGGCCAAAACTGTGGTCAGCGAGCAGTACTTC. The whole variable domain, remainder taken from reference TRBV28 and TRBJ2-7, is DVKVTQSSRYLVKRTGEKVFLECVQDMDHENMFWYRQDPGLGLRLIYFSYDVKMKEKGDIPEGYSVSREKKERFSLILESASTNQTSMYLCASSFSTSGRAKTVVSEQYFGPGTRLTVT.

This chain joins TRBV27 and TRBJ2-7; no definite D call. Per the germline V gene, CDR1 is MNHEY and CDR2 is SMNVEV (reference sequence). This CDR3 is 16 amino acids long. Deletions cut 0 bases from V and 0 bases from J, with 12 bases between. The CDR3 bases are TGTGCCAGCAGTTTATCGAGCTTTCCGAGCTCCTACGAGCAGTACTTC. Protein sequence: CASSLSSFPSSYEQYF.

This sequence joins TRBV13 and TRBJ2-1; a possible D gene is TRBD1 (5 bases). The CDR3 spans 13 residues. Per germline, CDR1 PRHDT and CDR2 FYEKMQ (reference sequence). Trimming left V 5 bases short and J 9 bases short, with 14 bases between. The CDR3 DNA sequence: TGTGCCAGCAGCCCAGGGTGGGTGGGTGAGCAGTTCTTC. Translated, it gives CASSPGWVGEQFF.

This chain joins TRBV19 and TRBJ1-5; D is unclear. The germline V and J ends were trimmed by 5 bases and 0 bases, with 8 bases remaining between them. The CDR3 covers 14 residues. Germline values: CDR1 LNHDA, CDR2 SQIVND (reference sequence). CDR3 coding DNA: TGTGCCAGTAGTGTAGGACTTAGCAATCAGCCCCAGCATTTT. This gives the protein CASSVGLSNQPQHF.

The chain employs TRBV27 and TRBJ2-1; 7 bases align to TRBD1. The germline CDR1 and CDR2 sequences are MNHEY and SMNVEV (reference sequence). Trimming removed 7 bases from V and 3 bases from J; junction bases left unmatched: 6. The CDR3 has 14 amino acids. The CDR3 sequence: CASTNQGDYNEQFF. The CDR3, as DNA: TGTGCCAGCACCAATCAGGGGGACTACAATGAGCAGTTCTTC.

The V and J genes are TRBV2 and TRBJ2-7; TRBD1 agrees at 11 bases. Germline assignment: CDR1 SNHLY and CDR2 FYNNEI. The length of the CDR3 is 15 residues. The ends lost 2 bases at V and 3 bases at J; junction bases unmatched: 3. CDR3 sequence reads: CASSELGTGGYEQYF. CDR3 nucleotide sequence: TGTGCCAGCAGTGAACTTGGGACAGGGGGCTACGAGCAGTACTTC.

The chain's CDR3 is CASSLADLILETQYF. As DNA, the CDR3 is TGTGCCAGCAGCTTAGCTGACTTGATTTTGGAGACCCAGTACTTC. V and J are TRBV7-9 and TRBJ2-5; D is ambiguous. V was cut by 0 bases and J by 5 bases, with 13 bases left in between. CDR1 SEHNR and CDR2 FQNEAQ come from the germline V gene (reference sequence). The CDR3 loop spans 15 amino acids.